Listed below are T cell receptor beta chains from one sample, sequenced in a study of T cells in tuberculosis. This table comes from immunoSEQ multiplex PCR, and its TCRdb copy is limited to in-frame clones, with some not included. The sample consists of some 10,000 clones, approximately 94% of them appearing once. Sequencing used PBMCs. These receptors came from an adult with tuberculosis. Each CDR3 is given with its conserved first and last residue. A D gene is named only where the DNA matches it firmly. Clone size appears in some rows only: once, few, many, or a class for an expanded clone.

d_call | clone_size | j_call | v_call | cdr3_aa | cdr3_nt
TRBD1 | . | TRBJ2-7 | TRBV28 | CASSETGGSYEQYF | TGTGCCAGCAGCGAAACAGGGGGCTCCTACGAGCAGTACTTC
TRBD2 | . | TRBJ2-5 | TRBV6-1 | CASSAAGTSRGETQYF | TGTGCCAGCAGTGCTGCCGGGACTAGCAGGGGCGAGACCCAGTACTTC
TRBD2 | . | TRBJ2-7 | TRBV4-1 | CASSQDGQRGVPATKQYF | TGCGCCAGCAGCCAAGATGGCCAGCGGGGGGTCCCCGCGACGAAGCAGTACTTC
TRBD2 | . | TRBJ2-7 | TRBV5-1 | CASKLTSGGTSYEQYF | TGCGCCAGCAAATTAACTAGCGGGGGGACATCCTACGAGCAGTACTTC
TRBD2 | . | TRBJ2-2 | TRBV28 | CASTPGGSSATGELFF | TGTGCCAGCACCCCAGGCGGGAGCTCTGCGACCGGGGAGCTGTTTTTT
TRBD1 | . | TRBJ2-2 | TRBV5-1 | CASSSGGTGDTGELFF | TGCGCCAGCAGCTCGGGGGGGACAGGGGACACCGGGGAGCTGTTTTTT
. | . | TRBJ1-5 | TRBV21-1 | CASSSGSLEGNQPQHF | TGTGCCAGCAGCTCGGGGTCCCTGGAAGGCAATCAGCCCCAGCATTTT
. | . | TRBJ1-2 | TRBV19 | CASSIDRNYGYTF | TGTGCCAGTAGTATAGACAGGAACTATGGCTACACCTTC
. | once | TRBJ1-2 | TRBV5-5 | CASSLFGGVYGYTF | TGTGCCAGCAGCTTGTTTGGAGGGGTCTATGGCTACACCTTC
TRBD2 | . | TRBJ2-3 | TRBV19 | CASGATGTSGRPQYF | TGTGCCAGTGGGGCGACCGGGACTAGCGGAAGACCGCAGTATTTT
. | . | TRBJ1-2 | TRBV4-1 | CASSHSGAGGYTF | TGCGCCAGCAGCCACTCAGGGGCCGGTGGCTACACCTTC
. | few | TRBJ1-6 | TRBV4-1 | CASSQDVGSYNSPLHF | TGCGCCAGCAGCCAAGATGTCGGTAGCTATAATTCACCCCTCCACTTT